These T cell receptor beta chains were read from a single sample in a study of blood T cell repertoires in COVID-19. TCRdb's table, derived via immunoSEQ multiplex PCR, lists solely in-frame clones and lacks some. The table has about 260,000 clones, 75% to 90% seen once. The sample was peripheral blood. These receptors all stem from a man in his thirties or forties with active or convalescent COVID-19. Each CDR3 is given with its conserved first and last residue. The D gene is left open where the match is weak. Clone sizes are given selectively: once, few, many, or a class where the clone is expanded.

d_gene,abundance,v_gene,j_gene,CDR3nt,CDR3aa
-,once,TRBV5-3,TRBJ1-1,TGTGCCAGAAGCGCCCTGACAGCAAAGAACACTGAAGCTTTCTTT,CARSALTAKNTEAFF
-,-,TRBV7-2,TRBJ2-1,TGTGCCAGCAGCTTAGCCGAAGGACTAGAGCAGTTCTTC,CASSLAEGLEQFF
TRBD1,-,TRBV3-1/TRBV3-2,TRBJ2-1,TGTGCCAGCAGCCAAGTTGAGACAGGGTTAGTCGATGAGCAGTTCTTC,CASSQVETGLVDEQFF
-,-,TRBV19,TRBJ2-3,TGTGCCAGTACCACTAGCCTCACAGATACGCAGTATTTT,CASTTSLTDTQYF
-,-,TRBV7-8,TRBJ2-7,TGTGCCAGCAGCTACGAGTTTTACGAGCAGTACTTC,CASSYEFYEQYF
TRBD1,-,TRBV2,TRBJ1-3,TGTGCCAGCTCTTCCGGGACAGCCCCAACCTTCTCTGGAAACACCATATATTTT,CASSSGTAPTFSGNTIYF
-,-,TRBV19,TRBJ2-1,TGTGCCAGTAGTTGGTCAGGTGCGGAGGGGCAGTTCTTC,CASSWSGAEGQFF
-,-,TRBV13,TRBJ2-7,TGTGCCAGCAGCTTCGGGCGGGGTTGGGACGAGCAGTACTTC,CASSFGRGWDEQYF
TRBD1,-,TRBV5-8,TRBJ2-3,TGTGCCAGCAGCTTGGCCGGGACAGGGGTAGGAGATACGCAGTATTTT,CASSLAGTGVGDTQYF
-,-,TRBV11-2,TRBJ1-1,TGTGCCAGCAGCCACTTTCAAAAACAGGGTCCGGGGACGAACACTGAAGCTTTCTTT,CASSHFQKQGPGTNTEAFF
-,-,TRBV20-1,TRBJ1-1,TGCAGTGCTAGAGATGGCCAGTCGGCTTTCTTT,CSARDGQSAFF
TRBD1,-,TRBV20-1,TRBJ2-1,TGCAGTGCTAGTTATCCCGCAGGGGGCTCCTACAATGAGCAGTTCTTC,CSASYPAGGSYNEQFF
-,-,TRBV3-1/TRBV3-2,TRBJ2-5,TGTGCCAGCAGCCAAGACCCGATGGGGGCAGAGACCCAGTACTTC,CASSQDPMGAETQYF
-,many,TRBV12-5,TRBJ1-5,TGTGCTAGTGGAGTTCGACACCTGAATCAGCCCCAGCATTTT,CASGVRHLNQPQHF
-,-,TRBV27,TRBJ1-6,TGTGCCAGCAGTTCTGATCGGGTCTCACCCCTCCACTTT,CASSSDRVSPLHF
TRBD2,-,TRBV29-1,TRBJ2-1,TGCAGCGTTCGGCTTTCGAGACTAGCGGGGGGGCTTCACAATGAGCAGTTCTTC,CSVRLSRLAGGLHNEQFF
-,-,TRBV15,TRBJ2-7,TGTGCCACCAGCAGAGGACTACCCTCCGCCGAGCAGTACTTC,CATSRGLPSAEQYF
TRBD1,-,TRBV6-6,TRBJ1-2,TGTGCCAGCAGTGCCCTGCGGACAGGGGCAGGGGGCTACACCTTC,CASSALRTGAGGYTF
-,-,TRBV27,TRBJ1-1,TGTGCCAGCAGTTTACGGGGGGCGCAGGTCACTGAAGCTTTCTTT,CASSLRGAQVTEAFF
-,-,TRBV27,TRBJ2-2,TGTGCCAGCAGGGTCGGGGGGAACACCGGGGAGCTGTTTTTT,CASRVGGNTGELFF
-,-,TRBV29-1,TRBJ1-2,TGCAGCGTTGAATCAGATCGTGGCTACACCTTC,CSVESDRGYTF
-,-,TRBV29-1,TRBJ2-3,TGCAGCGTTGGCACCGGAGGGGATGGCACAGATACGCAGTATTTT,CSVGTGGDGTDTQYF
TRBD1,-,TRBV10-3,TRBJ1-1,TGTGCCATCAGTGAAGGGACAGCCACATTCCAAACTGAAGCTTTCTTT,CAISEGTATFQTEAFF
-,-,TRBV27,TRBJ2-1,TGTGCCAGCAGTTCAAGGGAGAGCTCCTACAATGAGCAGTTCTTC,CASSSRESSYNEQFF
TRBD2,-,TRBV7-2,TRBJ2-3,TGTGCCAGCAGCTTAGTGGGAGCGGGAACTTCTAGCACAGATACGCAGTATTTT,CASSLVGAGTSSTDTQYF
TRBD1,few,TRBV4-1,TRBJ1-1,TGCGCCAGCAGCCAATGGGAACAGGGGTTGAACACTGAAGCTTTCTTT,CASSQWEQGLNTEAFF
-,-,TRBV5-8,TRBJ1-5,TGTGCCAGCAGCTTGGTCGATCAGCCCCAGCATTTT,CASSLVDQPQHF
-,-,TRBV6-5,TRBJ1-3,TGTGCCAGCACCCCCGACAGATACTCTGGAAACACCATATATTTT,CASTPDRYSGNTIYF
TRBD1,-,TRBV7-9,TRBJ1-2,TGTGCCAGCAGCTTAGTTAGGGGGCGCGGCTATGGCTACACCTTC,CASSLVRGRGYGYTF
-,-,TRBV9,TRBJ2-2,TGTGCCAGCAGCGGAAGAGACTATTACACCGGGGAGCTGTTTTTT,CASSGRDYYTGELFF
-,-,TRBV7-2,TRBJ1-2,TGTGCCAGCAGCCCCACAAAAACCCCAGGGGTTGGCTACACCTTC,CASSPTKTPGVGYTF
-,-,TRBV6-5,TRBJ1-1,TGTGCCAGCGCTGATCGCGGGCGGGGGATGGGAGTAGCTTTCTTT,CASADRGRGMGVAFF
-,-,TRBV19,TRBJ2-2,TGTGCCAGTAGTATAATGAGGGCGCGTGGCACCGGGGAGCTGTTTTTT,CASSIMRARGTGELFF
-,-,TRBV9,TRBJ1-1,TGTGCCAGCAGCCCCCCCAGGAACTTGAACACTGAAGCTTTCTTT,CASSPPRNLNTEAFF
-,-,TRBV3-1/TRBV3-2,TRBJ1-2,TGTGCCAGCAGCGATACGGACTATGGCTACACCTTC,CASSDTDYGYTF
TRBD1,-,TRBV5-1,TRBJ1-5,TGCGCCAGCAGCTTGGGCTTGGAACAGGGGTATCGGTGTCAGCCCCAGCATTTT,CASSLGLEQGYRCQPQHF
-,-,TRBV3-1/TRBV3-2,TRBJ1-2,TGTGCCAGCAGCCAAGAAATCACAGGTCACTATGGCTACACCTTC,CASSQEITGHYGYTF
TRBD1,-,TRBV29-1,TRBJ1-4,TGCAGCGTTGTGGGACAGGGAGGACTGTTTTTT,CSVVGQGGLFF
-,-,TRBV2,TRBJ2-6,TGTGCCAGCAGTGTTGTCAGGCGGGTAGCCAACGTCCTGACTTTC,CASSVVRRVANVLTF
-,-,TRBV21-1,TRBJ2-3,TGTGCCAGCAGCAAAGTACCCAGGGGGCCCGGGACAGATACGCAGTATTTT,CASSKVPRGPGTDTQYF
TRBD1,-,TRBV5-1,TRBJ2-7,TGCGCCAGCAGCCTCCTGGGACAGGGAGCCTACGAGCAGTACTTC,CASSLLGQGAYEQYF
TRBD2,-,TRBV27,TRBJ2-7,TGTGCCAGCAGCCGAATAGCGGGGGGCTACGAGCAGTACTTC,CASSRIAGGYEQYF
TRBD1,few,TRBV13,TRBJ1-2,TGTGCCAGCAGTCATCAGGGGGCCTATGGCTACACCTTC,CASSHQGAYGYTF
-,once,TRBV30,TRBJ1-1,TGTGCCTGCCTTGGACAGACAAACACTGAAGCTTTCTTT,CACLGQTNTEAFF
-,-,TRBV11-2,TRBJ1-1,TGTGCCAGCAGCAGCGCGGCAGTACCCCACCTGGGCACTGAAGCTTTCTTT,CASSSAAVPHLGTEAFF
-,few,TRBV14,TRBJ2-7,TGTGCCAGCAGCCAAGATGAGGCGATTCCCTACGAGCAGTACTTC,CASSQDEAIPYEQYF
TRBD1,-,TRBV6-2/TRBV6-3,TRBJ2-1,TGTGCCAGCAGCGACGGACAGGGTCCCCACAATGAGCAGTTCTTC,CASSDGQGPHNEQFF
-,once,TRBV4-2,TRBJ2-5,TGTGCCAGCAGCCAAGGCGCGGGTGGCCAAGAGACCCAGTACTTC,CASSQGAGGQETQYF
TRBD1,-,TRBV7-8,TRBJ2-4,TGTGCCAGCAGCCCGACAGGGCTAGCCAAAAACATTCAGTACTTC,CASSPTGLAKNIQYF
-,-,TRBV15,TRBJ1-1,TGTGCCACCAGCAGAGCAGACGGCCCGGGGACTGAAGCTTTCTTT,CATSRADGPGTEAFF
TRBD2,-,TRBV7-3,TRBJ2-4,TGTGCCAGCAGTGCCGCTTTAGCGGGGGGGAAGGTCTTGGTCAAAAACATTCAGTACTTC,CASSAALAGGKVLVKNIQYF